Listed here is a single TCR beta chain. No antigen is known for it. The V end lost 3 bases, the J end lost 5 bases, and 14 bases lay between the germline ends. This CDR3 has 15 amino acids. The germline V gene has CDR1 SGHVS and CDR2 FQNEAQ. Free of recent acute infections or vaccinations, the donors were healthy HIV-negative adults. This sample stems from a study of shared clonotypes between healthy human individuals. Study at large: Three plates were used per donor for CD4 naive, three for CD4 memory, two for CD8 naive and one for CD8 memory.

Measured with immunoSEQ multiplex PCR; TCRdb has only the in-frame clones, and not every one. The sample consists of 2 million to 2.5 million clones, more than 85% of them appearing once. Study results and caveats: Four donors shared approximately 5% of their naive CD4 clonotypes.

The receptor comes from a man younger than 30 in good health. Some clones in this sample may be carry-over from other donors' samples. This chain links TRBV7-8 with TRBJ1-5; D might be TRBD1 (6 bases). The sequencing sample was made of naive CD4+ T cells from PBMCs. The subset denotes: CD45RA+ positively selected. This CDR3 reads CASSFGRGFYQPQHF. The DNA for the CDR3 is TGTGCCAGCAGCTTCGGGAGGGGGTTCTATCAGCCCCAGCATTTT.